Shown below are 18 T cell receptor beta chains from a single sample sequenced in a study of blood T cell repertoires in COVID-19. The repertoire was sequenced with immunoSEQ multiplex PCR; TCRdb's copy has only in-frame clones and lacks some. The table records some 270,000 clones, roughly 86% of them present only once. Sequenced: peripheral blood. The receptors come from a man in his forties with active or convalescent COVID-19.

This clone has a single count. CDR3 protein: CASQAPGTGDNEQFF. The CDR3 DNA follows: TGTGCCAGTCAAGCCCCCGGGACAGGGGACAATGAGCAGTTCTTC. The chain joins TRBV19 to TRBJ2-1; TRBD1 aligns across 10 bases. Germline V gene data show CDR1 as LNHDA and CDR2 as SQIVND (reference sequence). The CDR3 loop spans 15 amino acids. V trimming: 8 bases; J trimming: 5 bases; junction bases outside the gene matches: 9.

CDR3 nucleotide sequence: TGTGCCAGCAGCTTCGAAGTAGCAGAGACCCAGTACTTC. Protein sequence: CASSFEVAETQYF. The J gene is TRBJ2-5, the V gene TRBV5-4; no definite D call. CDR3 size: 13 residues. V was pared by 2 bases and J by 4 bases, with 9 bases between. Looked up from germline, CDR1 is SGHNT and CDR2 is YYREEE (reference sequence).

The genes are TRBV28 and TRBJ2-3, with unresolved D. The germline V and J ends were trimmed by 5 bases and 0 bases, with 9 bases remaining between them. Germline V CDR1 and CDR2: MDHEN, SYDVKM. This CDR3 contains 14 residues. CDR3 sequence: CASSGGGSTDTQYF. CDR3 sequence (DNA): TGTGCCAGCAGTGGCGGCGGAAGCACAGATACGCAGTATTTT. The full variable domain, in which reference TRBV28 and TRBJ2-3 provide the parts outside the CDR3, is DVKVTQSSRYLVKRTGEKVFLECVQDMDHENMFWYRQDPGLGLRLIYFSYDVKMKEKGDIPEGYSVSREKKERFSLILESASTNQTSMYLCASSGGGSTDTQYFGPGTRLTVL.

The chain uses TRBV29-1 and TRBJ2-3; 8 bases align to TRBD1. Germline CDR1 SQVTM, CDR2 ANQGSEA. This CDR3 contains 14 residues. Trimming at V came to 3 bases and at J to 2 bases, leaving 4 bases not matched to a gene. CDR3 in amino acids: CSVESQGATDTQYF. CDR3 coding DNA: TGCAGCGTTGAGAGCCAGGGGGCCACAGATACGCAGTATTTT.

This clone was seen more than once but under ten times. The V gene is TRBV12-3 or TRBV12-4, the J gene TRBJ1-3; no clear D gene. CDR3 length: 13 residues. V was clipped by 3 bases and J by 2 bases, with 5 bases between them. The CDR3 loop reads CASSFSPGNTIYF. The DNA of the CDR3 is TGTGCCAGCAGTTTTTCTCCTGGAAACACCATATATTTT.

This clone has only a few counts. This chain links TRBV6-5 with TRBJ1-3; 7 positions agree with TRBD1. Germline values: CDR1 MNHEY, CDR2 SVGAGI. The CDR3 covers 13 residues. Germline trimming cut 6 bases from V and 2 bases from J; bases unmatched to any gene: 1. CDR3: CASSTGAGNTIYF. The CDR3 bases are TGTGCCAGCAGCACAGGGGCTGGAAACACCATATATTTT.

The chain employs TRBV5-1 and TRBJ2-3; D possibly corresponds to TRBD1 (6 bases). The CDR3 totals 16 residues. In germline, CDR1 is SGHRS, CDR2 YFSETQ. Trimming took 0 bases from V and 0 from J, leaving 11 bases between them. CDR3 in amino acids: CASSLVWDISTDTQYF. The CDR3 DNA follows: TGCGCCAGCAGCTTGGTTTGGGACATTAGCACAGATACGCAGTATTTT.

The rearrangement uses TRBV3-1 (or the pseudogene TRBV3-2) and TRBJ1-3; 7 bases agree with TRBD1. The CDR3 is made up of 17 amino acids. The germline CDR1 and CDR2 sequences are LGHDT and YNNKEL (reference sequence). J was trimmed by 1 base and V by 0 bases; bases with no gene match: 6. CDR3 nucleotides: TGTGCCAGCAGCCAAGATAGAGGGGGCCCTTCTGGAAACACCATATATTTT. As protein: CASSQDRGGPSGNTIYF.

This rearrangement joins TRBV12-5 to TRBJ2-7; 9 positions match TRBD1. The CDR3 sequence is 14 residues long. Trimming cost V 5 bases and J 6 bases; bases outside gene matches: 8. The germline V gene has CDR1 LGHNT and CDR2 FRNRAP. The CDR3, as DNA: TGTGCTAGTGGTCCCGGGACAGGGACCGCCGAGCAGTACTTC. Amino acids: CASGPGTGTAEQYF.

V gene TRBV6-1 combines with J gene TRBJ2-7; possible D gene TRBD2, 7 bases. This CDR3 has 12 amino acids. Germline CDR1 and CDR2: MNHNS and SASEGT. Trimming cost V 8 bases and J 7 bases, with 15 bases left between them. CDR3 DNA sequence: TGTGCCAGCGCCCAGGGAGGGGGGGAGCAGTACTTC. Amino acid sequence: CASAQGGGEQYF.

The chain is built from TRBV24-1 and TRBJ2-3, with D possibly matching TRBD1 (6 bases). This CDR3 has 13 residues. CDR1 and CDR2 (germline): KGHDR, SFDVKD. In nucleotides, the CDR3 is TGTGCTACTGGGGGCTCACACACAGATACGCAGTATTTT. It encodes CATGGSHTDTQYF.

V is TRBV5-5 and J is TRBJ2-7, with 9 bases that match TRBD1. J was trimmed by 0 bases and V by 3 bases; bases with no gene match: 4. Germline lookup yields CDR1 SGHKS and CDR2 YYEKEE (reference sequence). The CDR3 runs to 15 residues. For the CDR3, the DNA is TGTGCCAGCAGCTGGGGGACAGGGACCTCCTACGAGCAGTACTTC. Translated: CASSWGTGTSYEQYF.

The CDR3: CARLCETQYF. The CDR3, as DNA: TGTGCCAGACTCTGCGAGACCCAGTACTTC. The chain combines TRBV19 with TRBJ2-5; no clear D gene. The CDR3 spans 10 residues. From germline, CDR1 is LNHDA and CDR2 SQIVND (reference sequence). V shed 9 bases and J shed 5 bases, with 7 bases lying between them.

The gene calls are TRBV6-6 and TRBJ2-7; 11 bases match TRBD1. Trimming took 2 bases from V and 6 from J; bases not matched to a gene: 6. The CDR3 totals 15 residues. CDR1 and CDR2 from the germline V gene are MNHNY and SVGAGI (reference sequence). In DNA, the CDR3 is TGTGCCAGCAGTTACGGGACAGGGGGGATCGGCGAGCAGTACTTC. This codes for CASSYGTGGIGEQYF.

This sequence joins TRBV21-1 and TRBJ1-6; the table's D gene call, TRBD1, was not cross checked with the DNA. TRBV21-1 is a listed pseudogene. This CDR3 comprises 16 residues. The CDR3 protein is CASSKVSRTGGSPLHF. CDR3 bases: TGTGCCAGCAGCAAAGTATCCCGGACAGGGGGTTCACCCCTCCACTTT.

This sequence joins TRBV5-1 and TRBJ2-2, with TRBD2 as a possible D gene (5 bases). The germline V gene encodes CDR1 SGHRS and CDR2 YFSETQ. This CDR3 region has 15 residues. The V and J ends lost 1 base and 7 bases respectively, with 14 bases between them. The CDR3 here is CASSLTTGLSGELFF. Written as DNA, the CDR3 is TGCGCCAGCAGCTTGACGACGGGATTGAGCGGGGAGCTGTTTTTT.

This sequence joins TRBV28 and TRBJ2-7; possibly TRBD2 for D (7 bases). V was pared by 5 bases and J by 4 bases, with 18 bases between. This CDR3 region has 15 residues. Germline V gene lookup returns CDR1 MDHEN and CDR2 SYDVKM. The CDR3 DNA sequence: TGTGCCAGCAGTCCACCTGAGGGGGGGGGTTACGAGCAGTACTTC. Residues: CASSPPEGGGYEQYF. Filled out from reference TRBV28 and TRBJ2-7, the complete variable domain reads DVKVTQSSRYLVKRTGEKVFLECVQDMDHENMFWYRQDPGLGLRLIYFSYDVKMKEKGDIPEGYSVSREKKERFSLILESASTNQTSMYLCASSPPEGGGYEQYFGPGTRLTVT.

The chain combines TRBV5-6 with TRBJ2-3, with D tentatively TRBD2 (6 bases). V was trimmed by 4 bases and J by 2 bases, leaving 14 bases between them. The CDR3 totals 15 residues. From germline, CDR1 is SGHDT and CDR2 YYEEEE. Here the CDR3 DNA reads TGTGCCAGCAGCCTGGGCGGGGATCCCACAGATACGCAGTATTTT. Protein: CASSLGGDPTDTQYF.